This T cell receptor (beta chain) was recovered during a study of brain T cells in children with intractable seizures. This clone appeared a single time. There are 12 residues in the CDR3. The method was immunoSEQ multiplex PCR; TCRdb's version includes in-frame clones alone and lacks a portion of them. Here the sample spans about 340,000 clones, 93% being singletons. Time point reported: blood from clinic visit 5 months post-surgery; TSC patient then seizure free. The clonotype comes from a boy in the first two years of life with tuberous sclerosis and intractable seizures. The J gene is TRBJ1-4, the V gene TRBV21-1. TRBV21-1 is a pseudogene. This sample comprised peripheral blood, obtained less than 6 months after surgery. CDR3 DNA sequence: TGTGCCAGCAGCAAATGGGGGGGGAAACTGTTTTTT. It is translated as CASSKWGGKLFF.